The 24 T cell receptor beta chains in this list originate from one sample, sequenced in a study of blood T cell repertoires in COVID-19. TCRdb's copy holds only in-frame clones and misses some; the assay was immunoSEQ multiplex PCR. This repertoire shows 150,000 to 200,000 clones, over 70% found once; its top ten account for about 10%. Sequenced material: peripheral blood. The receptor set was obtained from a woman aged 80 or older with active or convalescent COVID-19.

This clone was seen only once. V is TRBV7-2 and J is TRBJ2-7; TRBD1 agrees at 8 bases. Germline values: CDR1 SGHTA, CDR2 FQGNSA. The CDR3 extends over 15 amino acids. After removal of 0 bases from V and 4 bases from J, the junction contained 5 bases not matched to a gene. CDR3 nucleotides: TGTGCCAGCAGCTTAGCGGGGACAGGACGGTACGAGCAGTACTTC. This encodes CASSLAGTGRYEQYF.

This chain's CDR3 is CATSDSEVSTDTQYF. CDR3 coding DNA: TGTGCCACCAGTGATTCGGAGGTTAGCACAGATACGCAGTATTTT. The V call is TRBV24-1, the J call TRBJ2-3, with a possible D match to TRBD2 (5 bases). This CDR3 has 15 amino acids. Germline CDR1 and CDR2: KGHDR and SFDVKD. Trimming left V 2 bases short and J 0 bases short, with 8 bases between.

This chain uses TRBV7-2 with TRBJ1-2, with 7 bases that match TRBD1. The CDR3 has 13 residues. Germline V CDR1 and CDR2: SGHTA, FQGNSA. Losses at the gene ends were 6 bases for V and 6 bases for J; bases not matched to a gene: 7. CDR3 sequence (DNA): TGTGCCAGCAGTCTCCAGGGGGTTGATGGCTACACCTTC. Protein: CASSLQGVDGYTF.

V and J are TRBV7-8 and TRBJ2-7; 11 positions agree with TRBD2. Unmatched junction bases numbered 6, after V lost 8 bases and J lost 6 bases. There are 13 residues in the CDR3. Germline V gene sequence: CDR1 SGHVS, CDR2 FQNEAQ. The CDR3 DNA follows: TGTGCCAGCCAAATTAGCGGGGGGGGCGAGCAGTACTTC. Translated, it gives CASQISGGGEQYF.

This chain links TRBV19 with TRBJ1-1, with 8 bases that match TRBD1. Germline assignment: CDR1 LNHDA and CDR2 SQIVND (reference sequence). The CDR3 contains 13 residues. The V gene end was trimmed by 6 bases and the J gene end by 1 base; junction bases not matched to a gene: 1. The chain's CDR3 is CASRDRENTEAFF. Here the CDR3 DNA reads TGTGCCAGTAGGGACAGGGAGAACACTGAAGCTTTCTTT.

A single count supports this clone. The chain is built from TRBV4-2 and TRBJ2-7, with 8 nucleotides matching TRBD1. This CDR3 contains 12 residues. In germline, CDR1 is LGHNA, CDR2 YNFKEQ. V lost 4 bases to trimming and J lost 6 bases; unmatched junction nucleotides: 2. The CDR3 DNA follows: TGTGCCAGCAGCCCGGACAGGGTCGAGCAGTACTTC. Encoded protein: CASSPDRVEQYF.

The chain couples TRBV6-2 or TRBV6-3 to TRBJ2-1, with 13 bases fitting TRBD2. The CDR3 extends over 16 amino acids. The germline gives CDR1 MNHEY, CDR2 SVGEGT. V lost 2 bases and J lost 6; bases outside the gene matches: 4. CDR3 coding DNA: TGTGCCAGCAGTTACCGACTAGCGGGGGGTCCCAATGAGCAGTTCTTC. Translation gives CASSYRLAGGPNEQFF.

The chain uses TRBV5-6 and TRBJ1-2, with 7 bases that match TRBD1. Losses at the gene ends were 4 bases for V and 1 base for J; bases not matched to a gene: 10. Germline values: CDR1 SGHDT, CDR2 YYEEEE. The CDR3 is 16 amino acids. The CDR3 DNA follows: TGTGCCAGCAGCACTCGACAGGGAGGTTTTAACTATGGCTACACCTTC. Translated: CASSTRQGGFNYGYTF.

CDR3 sequence: CASSQEGRGPESMNYGYTF. The DNA for the CDR3 is TGCGCCAGCAGCCAAGAAGGAAGGGGGCCCGAATCGATGAACTATGGCTACACCTTC. The V gene is TRBV4-3, the J gene TRBJ1-2; 7 bases are a match to TRBD1. V lost 0 bases, J lost 2 bases, and 15 bases stayed unmatched. Germline values: CDR1 LGHNA, CDR2 YSLEER. This CDR3 contains 19 residues.

The J gene is TRBJ1-1, the V gene TRBV5-1, with 8 bases matching TRBD1. Germline V lookup: CDR1 SGHRS, CDR2 YFSETQ. This CDR3 has 14 residues. Trimming removed 5 bases from V and 8 bases from J; junction bases left unmatched: 11. CDR3 amino acids: CASRVWGQDPEAFF. The CDR3 DNA reads TGCGCCAGCAGAGTCTGGGGACAGGATCCGGAAGCTTTCTTT.

CDR3 in DNA: TGTGCCAGCAGTTACGACGCCGGGGGGGCCTACGAGCAGTACTTC. It translates to CASSYDAGGAYEQYF. The chain is built from TRBV6-6 and TRBJ2-7; 8 nucleotides agree with TRBD2. Germline V gene lookup returns CDR1 MNHNY and CDR2 SVGAGI (reference sequence). V was pared by 2 bases and J by 2 bases, with 5 bases of the junction left unmatched. The CDR3 has 15 amino acids.

This chain connects TRBV14 to TRBJ2-1; 8 nucleotides align to TRBD1. The germline CDR1 and CDR2 sequences are SGHDN and FVKESK. The CDR3 runs to 13 residues. V dropped 4 bases and J dropped 7; count of bases not matched to a gene: 3. The CDR3 spells CASSLTGGNEQFF. As DNA, the CDR3 is TGTGCCAGCAGCCTCACAGGGGGGAATGAGCAGTTCTTC.

The chain uses TRBV7-9 and TRBJ1-2, with 7 bases that match TRBD1. After removal of 5 bases from V and 6 bases from J, the junction contained 6 bases not matched to a gene. Germline V gene sequence: CDR1 SEHNR, CDR2 FQNEAQ (reference sequence). The CDR3 loop spans 13 amino acids. CDR3 bases: TGTGCCAGCAGCACAGGGGTTGGTGATGGCTACACCTTC. Its translation is CASSTGVGDGYTF.

The rearrangement links TRBV5-6 to TRBJ2-4; 7 bases match TRBD1. V lost 6 bases and J lost 9; bases outside the gene matches: 6. The CDR3 has 12 amino acids. The germline V gene encodes CDR1 SGHDT and CDR2 YYEEEE. CDR3 amino acids: CASTRDRFIQYF. Here the CDR3 DNA reads TGTGCCAGCACCAGGGACAGATTCATTCAGTACTTC.

This clone was found many times. The chain links TRBV11-2 to TRBJ2-1, with 8 bases matching TRBD1. The junction had 10 bases not matched to a gene; V was cut back by 1 base and J by 5 bases. This CDR3 has 17 amino acids. Germline V gene sequence: CDR1 SGHAT, CDR2 FQNNGV. The CDR3 region has the DNA TGTGCCAGCAGCTTAGCCCCGGCAACGGGACAGGACAATGAGCAGTTCTTC. This encodes CASSLAPATGQDNEQFF.

V is TRBV19 and J is TRBJ2-3; no clear D gene. CDR3 size: 14 residues. Germline V gene lookup returns CDR1 LNHDA and CDR2 SQIVND (reference sequence). V gave up 5 bases and J gave up 0 bases, with 9 bases separating them. The CDR3, as DNA: TGTGCCAGTAGTGACCAGACTAGCACAGATACGCAGTATTTT. This gives the protein CASSDQTSTDTQYF.

The rearrangement uses TRBV5-1 and TRBJ2-7; TRBD1 matches at 7 bases. In germline, CDR1 is SGHRS, CDR2 YFSETQ. The CDR3 consists of 16 residues. The trim removed 0 bases at V and 2 bases at J, leaving 8 bases unmatched. CDR3 DNA: TGCGCCAGCAGCTTGGCCGGAAACAGGGGCGCCTACGAGCAGTACTTC. Its translation is CASSLAGNRGAYEQYF.

This clone was observed a handful of times. The sample carries other DNA sequences with the same CDR3. The CDR3 reads CASSSQGAGETQYF. CDR3 bases: TGTGCCAGCAGCTCGCAGGGGGCAGGGGAGACCCAGTACTTC. This rearrangement joins TRBV7-2 to TRBJ2-5; 8 bases map to TRBD1. The CDR3 contains 14 residues. Germline CDR1 is SGHTA and CDR2 is FQGNSA. The J segment lost 5 bases and the V segment lost 4 bases, leaving 6 bases of the junction unmatched.

V and J are TRBV27 and TRBJ2-7, with 9 bases fitting TRBD1. CDR1 and CDR2 (germline): MNHEY, SMNVEV (reference sequence). V was clipped by 5 bases and J by 2 bases; unmatched bases: 4. The CDR3 loop spans 14 amino acids. This CDR3 is CASSPRDRAYEQYF. The CDR3 bases are TGTGCCAGCAGTCCTCGGGACAGGGCCTACGAGCAGTACTTC.

The chain uses TRBV27 and TRBJ2-7, with D perhaps matching TRBD1 (8 bases). V lost 5 bases to trimming and J lost 4 bases, with 15 bases between them. Germline CDR1 reads MNHEY; CDR2 reads SMNVEV (reference sequence). CDR3 size: 14 residues. The CDR3 coding sequence is TGTGCCAGCAGTGAAACAGGGGGGGGTTACGAGCAGTACTTC. It specifies CASSETGGGYEQYF.

V usage is TRBV27 and J usage is TRBJ1-2, with 9 bases matching TRBD1. Germline CDR1 reads MNHEY; CDR2 reads SMNVEV (reference sequence). This CDR3 contains 17 residues. V lost 3 bases and J lost 2; bases outside the gene matches: 10. The CDR3 protein is CASSFARDRAGNYGYTF. The CDR3 DNA is TGTGCCAGCAGTTTCGCCCGGGACAGGGCGGGGAACTATGGCTACACCTTC.

This chain connects TRBV9 to TRBJ2-7; TRBD2 agrees at 7 bases. The CDR3 sequence is 14 residues long. The germline gives CDR1 SGDLS, CDR2 YYNGEE. J was trimmed by 2 bases and V by 0 bases; bases with no gene match: 2. DNA for the CDR3: TGTGCCAGCAGCGTAGGCGGGGGAGCCTACGAGCAGTACTTC. Amino acids: CASSVGGGAYEQYF.

DNA for the CDR3: TGTGCCAGTAGTATCTCCGCGGGTAATCAGCCCCAGCATTTT. This translates into CASSISAGNQPQHF. V usage is TRBV19 and J usage is TRBJ1-5; D gene uncertain. From germline, CDR1 is LNHDA and CDR2 SQIVND (reference sequence). The CDR3 loop spans 14 amino acids. Trimming pared 3 bases from V and 4 bases from J, leaving 10 bases between.

The CDR3 bases are TGTGCCAGTAGTATAACAGGGGGTAACTATGGCTACACCTTC. Encoded protein: CASSITGGNYGYTF. The chain links TRBV19 to TRBJ1-2; 8 positions match TRBD1. The CDR3 has 14 residues. V dropped 2 bases and J dropped 1; count of bases not matched to a gene: 0. Germline CDR1 is LNHDA and CDR2 is SQIVND (reference sequence). Together with reference TRBV19 and TRBJ1-2, the CDR3 gives the full variable domain: DGGITQSPKYLFRKEGQNVTLSCEQNLNHDAMYWYRQDPGQGLRLIYYSQIVNDFQKGDIAEGYSVSREKKESFPLTVTSAQKNPTAFYLCASSITGGNYGYTFGSGTRLTVV.